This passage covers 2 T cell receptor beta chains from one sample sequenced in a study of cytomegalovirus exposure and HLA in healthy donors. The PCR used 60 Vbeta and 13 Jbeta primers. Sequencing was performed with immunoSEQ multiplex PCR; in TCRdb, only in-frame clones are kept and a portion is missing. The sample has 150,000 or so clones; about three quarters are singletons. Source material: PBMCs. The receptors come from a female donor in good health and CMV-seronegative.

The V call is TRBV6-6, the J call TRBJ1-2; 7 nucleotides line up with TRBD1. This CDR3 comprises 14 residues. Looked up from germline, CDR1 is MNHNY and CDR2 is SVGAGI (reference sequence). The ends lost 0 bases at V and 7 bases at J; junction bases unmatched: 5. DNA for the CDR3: TGTGCCAGCAGTTACTCAGACAGGGTGGGTGGCTACACCTTC. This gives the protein CASSYSDRVGGYTF.

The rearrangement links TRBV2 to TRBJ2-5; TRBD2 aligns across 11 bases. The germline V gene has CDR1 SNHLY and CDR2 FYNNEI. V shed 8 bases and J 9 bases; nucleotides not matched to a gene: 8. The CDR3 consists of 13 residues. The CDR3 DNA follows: TGTGCCAGCGGGGGACTAGCGGTCCGGGCCCAGTACTTC. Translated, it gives CASGGLAVRAQYF. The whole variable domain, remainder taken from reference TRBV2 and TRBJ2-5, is EPEVTQTPSHQVTQMGQEVILRCVPISNHLYFYWYRQILGQKVEFLVSFYNNEISEKSEIFDDQFSVERPDGSNFTLKIRSTKLEDSAMYFCASGGLAVRAQYFGPGTRLLVL.